The next 14 T cell receptor beta chains were all read from a single sample in a study of monozygotic twins with inflammatory bowel disease. After re-calling the 5' RACE reads, TCRdb lists one entry per CDR3 protein, DNA absent. This sample's table has approximately 420,000 distinct CDR3 sequences. Sequences were obtained from blood. Receptors were obtained from a human donor with ulcerative colitis or Crohn's disease, or a healthy co-twin of an affected twin (not recorded which).

The V and J genes are TRBV20-1 and TRBJ2-7. The CDR3 is 13 amino acids. CDR1 is DFQATT and CDR2 is SNEGSKA in the germline V gene (reference sequence). CDR3 protein: CSAVRASSYEQYF.

The rearrangement joins TRBV4-1 to TRBJ2-7; TCRdb gives TRBD2 as the D gene, but with no DNA this cannot be confirmed. Germline CDR1 is MGHRA and CDR2 is YSYEKL. The length of the CDR3 is 16 residues. The chain's CDR3 is CASSQEGARDSYEQYF.

V and J are TRBV23-1 and TRBJ2-1; the D call of TRBD2 rests on TCRdb alone, since no DNA is present to check it. TRBV23-1 falls under the ORF class, with uncertain function. This CDR3 contains 16 residues. The CDR3: CASSQSPSLGRDEQFF.

V is TRBV27 and J is TRBJ2-3. The germline gives CDR1 MNHEY, CDR2 SMNVEV (reference sequence). CDR3 length: 15 amino acids. CDR3 sequence: CASSRKGGWSDTQYF.

The rearrangement links TRBV9 to TRBJ2-7; there is no DNA to check the TCRdb D call of TRBD2. The CDR3 sequence is 18 residues long. Germline CDR1 is SGDLS and CDR2 is YYNGEE. CDR3 in amino acids: CASSVRAGGNPPLNEQYF.

The chain has TRBV20-1 and TRBJ2-1; TCRdb indicates TRBD1, and absent DNA this call remains unverified. This CDR3 has 16 amino acids. CDR1 and CDR2 from the germline V gene are DFQATT and SNEGSKA (reference sequence). The CDR3 sequence is CSARDLQGTGYNEQFF.

The chain has TRBV25-1 and TRBJ1-2; TCRdb gives TRBD1 as the D gene, but with no DNA this cannot be confirmed. Germline V gene lookup returns CDR1 MGHDK and CDR2 SYGVNS. The length of the CDR3 is 13 residues. The CDR3 is CASSRDMTYGYTF.

The CDR3 loop is CASSFTGGRSVNTEAFF. The rearrangement uses TRBV7-8 and TRBJ1-1; TCRdb's D gene call, TRBD1, goes unchecked for lack of DNA. There are 17 residues in the CDR3. Germline V CDR1 and CDR2: SGHVS, FQNEAQ.

This rearrangement joins TRBV5-1 to TRBJ1-2; TCRdb's assignment of TRBD1 cannot be checked, as there is no DNA. From germline, CDR1 is SGHRS and CDR2 YFSETQ. CDR3 size: 18 residues. CDR3 amino acids: CASSWAPGQGLANYGYTF.

The rearrangement joins TRBV7-9 to TRBJ2-1; TCRdb's assignment of TRBD1 cannot be checked, as there is no DNA. CDR1 SEHNR and CDR2 FQNEAQ come from the germline V gene (reference sequence). The CDR3 is 15 amino acids. The CDR3 loop is CASSLGGAYYNEQFF.

This chain joins TRBV14 and TRBJ2-3. Looked up from germline, CDR1 is SGHDN and CDR2 is FVKESK. CDR3 length: 14 amino acids. The CDR3 sequence is CASSQEGIKDTQYF.

The rearrangement links TRBV5-8 to TRBJ2-3; TCRdb calls TRBD2, which cannot be checked without DNA. The CDR3 runs to 15 residues. The germline CDR1 and CDR2 sequences are SGHTS and YDEGEE. CDR3 loop: CASSSRGGSRDTQYF.

The CDR3 sequence: CSASRDILAKNIQYF. The chain has TRBV20-1 and TRBJ2-4; TCRdb's D call, TRBD1, is unchecked because there is no DNA. The V gene's germline CDR1 is DFQATT and CDR2 SNEGSKA (reference sequence). The CDR3 extends over 15 amino acids.

The chain is built from TRBV5-1 and TRBJ1-1. CDR1 and CDR2 from the germline V gene are SGHRS and YFSETQ. CDR3 length: 12 amino acids. This CDR3 is CASSLEGTEAFF.